Listed below are T cell receptor beta chains from one sample, sequenced in a study of CD8 T cells in ankylosing spondylitis. Each CDR3 protein gets one entry after TCRdb re-called the 5' RACE reads with MiXCR. The top ten hold less than 35% of the sample, which has around 22,000 distinct CDR3 sequences, under 15% seen once. Sequencing was done on a sample of blood. These receptors originate from a male donor with ankylosing spondylitis or in good health (not recorded which). Each CDR3 is given with its conserved first and last residue. D genes are given only for firm matches.

V: TRBV20-1
D: .
CDR3: CSANQELPPYEQYF

V: TRBV20-1
D: .
CDR3: CSPTLGDTQYF

V: TRBV3-1
D: .
CDR3: CASSQGGIGTDTQYF

V: TRBV5-1
D: TRBD1
CDR3: CASSEDRGHDNEQFF

V: TRBV29-1
D: TRBD1
CDR3: CSVAVTGNYNEQFF

V: TRBV9
D: .
CDR3: CASSLQPGATEAFF

V: TRBV6-6
D: .
CDR3: CASSYSGRGYEQYF

V: TRBV20-1
D: .
CDR3: CSARGFGNQPQHF

V: TRBV6-5
D: .
CDR3: CASSSQLGNTEAFF

V: TRBV11-2
D: TRBD2
CDR3: CASSLFPSGEGGTDTQYF

V: TRBV29-1
D: .
CDR3: CSVIAGRLEAFF

V: TRBV5-6
D: .
CDR3: CASSLEGFSYNEQFF

V: TRBV7-2
D: .
CDR3: CASSPGRGSEKLFF

V: TRBV6-2/TRBV6-3
D: TRBD2
CDR3: CASSTGVAGHEQFF

V: TRBV28
D: TRBD2
CDR3: CASSGPGLAGLDTQYF

V: TRBV27
D: TRBD1
CDR3: CASSSNPDRTNTGELFF

V: TRBV7-9
D: .
CDR3: CASGYRYMNTEAFF

V: TRBV7-2
D: .
CDR3: CASSSNRAIGETQYF

V: TRBV29-1
D: .
CDR3: CSVRRADEQFF

V: TRBV29-1
D: .
CDR3: CSGRSGLSGTQYF

V: TRBV12-3/TRBV12-4
D: .
CDR3: CASSLAAARELFF

V: TRBV20-1
D: .
CDR3: CSARGGGIEEKLFF

V: TRBV20-1
D: TRBD2
CDR3: CSARPGRARDTQYF

V: TRBV2
D: .
CDR3: CASSEAPRPYEQYF

V: TRBV5-1
D: .
CDR3: CASSPTERRDTGELFF

V: TRBV6-6
D: .
CDR3: CASSDETQYF

V: TRBV6-6
D: .
CDR3: CASADLTDTQYF

V: TRBV6-5
D: TRBD1
CDR3: CASSYETGNQETQYF

V: TRBV2
D: TRBD1
CDR3: CASSGDRGRNTDTQYF

V: TRBV29-1
D: TRBD2
CDR3: CSVGGLAGGSTDTQYF

V: TRBV24-1
D: .
CDR3: CATSEGASDEKLFF

V: TRBV7-2
D: .
CDR3: CASSPDPGTGELFF

V: TRBV4-2
D: .
CDR3: CASSALNSPLHF

V: TRBV15
D: TRBD1
CDR3: CATSNRGPNEKLFF

V: TRBV20-1
D: TRBD2
CDR3: CSARRSGRRQETQYF

V: TRBV24-1
D: TRBD2
CDR3: CATSDVGLAEKETQYF

V: TRBV27
D: TRBD2
CDR3: CASSFSGGALNEQFF

V: TRBV7-3
D: .
CDR3: CASSLMPGLNEQFF

V: TRBV27
D: TRBD2
CDR3: CASKFGTSGTDTQYF

V: TRBV7-2
D: .
CDR3: CASSLERIRTDTQYF

V: TRBV12-3/TRBV12-4
D: TRBD2
CDR3: CASSLGLAGTGELFF

V: TRBV4-3
D: .
CDR3: CASSVDSADTQYF

V: TRBV12-3/TRBV12-4
D: .
CDR3: CASSFLGTGAKTQYF

V: TRBV4-3
D: .
CDR3: CASSPRQATEAFF

V: TRBV20-1
D: TRBD2
CDR3: CSASRTSGYEQYF

V: TRBV7-3
D: .
CDR3: CASSWGARAKYNEQFF

V: TRBV7-2
D: .
CDR3: CASSLRRSGRSDTQYF

V: TRBV5-1
D: .
CDR3: CASSSLDGYEQYF

V: TRBV20-1
D: TRBD2
CDR3: CSAPQLAGYNEQFF

V: TRBV7-9
D: .
CDR3: CASSLPDRRHNEQFF

V: TRBV7-2
D: .
CDR3: CASSLGPQSQYF

V: TRBV5-4
D: .
CDR3: CASSSNGGEDTQYF

V: TRBV5-6
D: TRBD2
CDR3: CASSLVSGRSVEQYF

V: TRBV25-1
D: .
CDR3: CASSEELKGYTEAFF

V: TRBV28
D: .
CDR3: CASSDSNTGELFF

V: TRBV29-1
D: TRBD1
CDR3: CSVSTGGLNQPQHF

V: TRBV5-1
D: .
CDR3: CASSRDWGGEQFF

V: TRBV5-1
D: .
CDR3: CASSLGNRVRRTPGSCFF